Shown below are 15 T cell receptor beta chains from a single sample sequenced in a study of Ad26.COV2.S vaccination and SARS-CoV-2 variants. The data were produced by immunoSEQ multiplex PCR, yet TCRdb's version contains in-frame clones alone and is incomplete. The table includes hundreds of thousands of clones, over 75% detected once. As to treatment: some 20 received Ad26.COV2.S at low or high dose, single or two shots; roughly 5 received placebo; per-sample allocation not given. Material that was analyzed had been drawn on day 63 after the first vaccine or placebo injection. This material consisted of peripheral blood, taken in a trial of Ad26.COV2.S vaccine versus placebo. Receptor source: a person between 18 and 59 years old who received the Ad26.COV2.S COVID-19 vaccine or a placebo.

V and J are TRBV6-5 and TRBJ2-1; tentative D call: TRBD2 (5 bases). CDR3 length: 15 amino acids. CDR1 is MNHEY and CDR2 is SVGAGI in the germline V gene. The V end was cut by 6 bases, the J end by 0 bases, with 12 bases between. The CDR3 nucleotides are TGTGCCAGCAGCCACCGGGGTAGCTCCTACAATGAGCAGTTCTTC. This gives the protein CASSHRGSSYNEQFF.

The chain links TRBV13 to TRBJ2-1, with a possible D match to TRBD2 (6 bases). The CDR3 is 12 amino acids. Germline V gene data show CDR1 as PRHDT and CDR2 as FYEKMQ (reference sequence). The germline V and J ends were trimmed by 0 bases and 9 bases, with 6 bases remaining between them. CDR3 DNA: TGTGCCAGCAGCTTAGGGACTAGTGAGCAGTTCTTC. Translation gives CASSLGTSEQFF.

The rearrangement links TRBV7-8 to TRBJ2-5; no firm D call. CDR1 is SGHVS and CDR2 is FQNEAQ in the germline V gene. The V gene lost 5 bases and the J gene lost 0 bases, with 13 bases spanning the gap. This CDR3 has 15 residues. The CDR3 nucleotides are TGTGCCAGCAGCATACAAAACAGAGACCAAGAGACCCAGTACTTC. Encoded protein: CASSIQNRDQETQYF.

The V call is TRBV11-1, the J call TRBJ2-3; the D is unclear. CDR1 and CDR2 (germline): SGHAT, FQDESV (reference sequence). The CDR3 spans 13 residues. V shed 0 bases and J shed 2 bases, with 3 bases lying between them. For the CDR3, the DNA is TGTGCCAGCAGCTTAGCACTCACAGATACGCAGTATTTT. Residues: CASSLALTDTQYF.

The J gene is TRBJ2-7, the V gene TRBV18, with TRBD1 matching 11 bases. V was pared by 4 bases and J by 3 bases, with 5 bases of the junction left unmatched. In germline, CDR1 is KGHSH, CDR2 LQKENI. This CDR3 has 15 amino acids. CDR3 coding DNA: TGTGCCAGCTCACAGACCGGGACAGGGGGCTACGAGCAGTACTTC. This codes for CASSQTGTGGYEQYF. Drawing the rest from reference TRBV18 and TRBJ2-7, the complete variable domain is NAGVMQNPRHLVRRRGQEARLRCSPMKGHSHVYWYRQLPEEGLKFMVYLQKENIIDESGMPKERFSAEFPKEGPSILRIQQVVRGDSAAYFCASSQTGTGGYEQYFGPGTRLTVT.

This chain uses TRBV9 with TRBJ1-1; unclear D gene. Germline-derived CDR1 and CDR2 are SGDLS and YYNGEE. CDR3 length equals 12 residues. Trimming took 0 bases from V and 8 from J, leaving 8 bases between them. CDR3 protein: CASSVVGKEAFF. The CDR3, as DNA: TGTGCCAGCAGCGTAGTAGGGAAGGAAGCTTTCTTT. Combining the CDR3 with reference TRBV9 and TRBJ1-1 gives the whole variable domain DSGVTQTPKHLITATGQRVTLRCSPRSGDLSVYWYQQSLDQGLQFLIQYYNGEERAKGNILERFSAQQFPDLHSELNLSSLELGDSALYFCASSVVGKEAFFGQGTRLTVV.

Only a few counts were recorded for this clone. The V and J genes are TRBV30 and TRBJ1-2, with D possibly TRBD1 on 6 matching bases. CDR1 is GTSNPN and CDR2 is SVGIG in the germline V gene (reference sequence). CDR3 length equals 13 residues. The V gene lost 4 bases and the J gene lost 7 bases, with 16 bases spanning the gap. CDR3 nucleotides: TGTGCCTGGACTTCCGGGGGCCGAGGTGGCTACACCTTC. It codes for CAWTSGGRGGYTF.

This clone was seen a handful of times. One end of the junction varies from germline; a read error may be responsible. The J gene is TRBJ2-1, the V gene TRBV6-1; 7 bases map to TRBD2. Germline values: CDR1 MNHNS, CDR2 SASEGT. This CDR3 is built from 15 residues. The CDR3 reads CASSKAPGLGNEQFF. The CDR3 DNA reads as TGTGCCAGCAGTAAAGCCCCAGGACTAGGCAATGAGCAGTTCTTC.

This chain connects TRBV13 to TRBJ1-1; tentatively, D is TRBD1 (5 bases). The CDR3 is 17 residues long. The V and J ends lost 5 bases and 5 bases respectively, with 24 bases between them. Germline loops: CDR1 PRHDT, CDR2 FYEKMQ (reference sequence). CDR3 DNA: TGTGCCAGCAGCCGGCTAGGGCGTACAGCCGAGGGGACTGAAGCTTTCTTT. Amino acids: CASSRLGRTAEGTEAFF. The entire variable domain, with the rest obtained from reference TRBV13 and TRBJ1-1, is as follows: AAGVIQSPRHLIKEKRETATLKCYPIPRHDTVYWYQQGPGQDPQFLISFYEKMQSDKGSIPDRFSAQQFSDYHSELNMSSLELGDSALYFCASSRLGRTAEGTEAFFGQGTRLTVV.

The chain couples TRBV5-1 to TRBJ2-1; 14 bases match TRBD2. The CDR3 contains 15 residues. The germline CDR1 and CDR2 sequences are SGHRS and YFSETQ. V was clipped by 0 bases and J by 10 bases; unmatched bases: 3. CDR3 coding DNA: TGCGCCAGCAGCTTGGATGGGACTAGCGGGGGAGAGCAGTTCTTC. This encodes CASSLDGTSGGEQFF.

This rearrangement joins TRBV11-2 to TRBJ1-1; D is possibly TRBD1 (5 bases). In germline, CDR1 is SGHAT, CDR2 FQNNGV. Trimming pared 4 bases from V and 1 base from J, leaving 10 bases between. The CDR3 runs to 14 residues. This CDR3 is CASSSLGGNTEAFF. CDR3 coding DNA: TGTGCCAGCAGCTCCCTGGGGGGGAACACTGAAGCTTTCTTT.

The chain has TRBV6-5 and TRBJ2-3; 11 bases fit TRBD2. The CDR3 length is 13 residues. With 10 bases clipped from V and 5 bases from J, the junction kept 5 bases outside the gene matches. Looked up from germline, CDR1 is MNHEY and CDR2 is SVGAGI. The CDR3 loop reads CATLAGVGDTQYF. CDR3 coding DNA: TGTGCCACACTAGCGGGAGTGGGAGATACGCAGTATTTT.

This clone appeared a single time. The rearrangement uses TRBV2 and TRBJ2-2; D is possibly TRBD2 (6 bases). Per germline, CDR1 SNHLY and CDR2 FYNNEI. The CDR3 is 13 amino acids. Trimming removed 4 bases from V and 5 bases from J, with 8 bases in between. CDR3 DNA: TGTGCCAGCAGTGCGGAGGGGACCGGGGAGCTGTTTTTT. The encoded protein is CASSAEGTGELFF. Looking up the rest from reference TRBV2 and TRBJ2-2 gives the full variable domain: EPEVTQTPSHQVTQMGQEVILRCVPISNHLYFYWYRQILGQKVEFLVSFYNNEISEKSEIFDDQFSVERPDGSNFTLKIRSTKLEDSAMYFCASSAEGTGELFFGEGSRLTVL.

This chain connects TRBV4-1 to TRBJ2-7; no clear D gene. Germline loops: CDR1 MGHRA, CDR2 YSYEKL. The CDR3 has 13 residues. Trimming removed 6 bases from V and 2 bases from J, with 11 bases in between. The CDR3 spells CASSQTPAYEQYF. The CDR3 bases are TGCGCCAGCAGTCAGACACCGGCCTACGAGCAGTACTTC.

This rearrangement joins TRBV7-2 to TRBJ2-7; the D is unclear. Looked up from germline, CDR1 is SGHTA and CDR2 is FQGNSA. Trimming took off 1 base at V and 3 bases at J, with 7 bases between the two ends. This CDR3 is built from 13 residues. The CDR3 sequence: CASSLDSIYEQYF. DNA for the CDR3: TGTGCCAGCAGCTTAGATTCTATCTACGAGCAGTACTTC.